One T cell receptor (beta chain) is described in this entry. This sample was included in a study of blood T cell repertoires in COVID-19. Overall study context: Acute-phase and convalescent COVID-19 samples originated in the United States, Italy and Spain. PBMCs, B-cell-depleted T cells, or T cells provided the cDNA or gDNA that made up the material.

Original handling: It was from reference gene primer amplification that nucleated cell counts were estimated. Sequencing used immunoSEQ multiplex PCR; TCRdb keeps in-frame clones, though not all of them. The V and J calls and the clone size are those of that table, but D and trimming were determined from the DNA. The sample shows roughly 200,000 clones, just under 90% of them seen only once. Trimming took 0 bases from V and 2 from J; bases not matched to a gene: 4. Per germline, CDR1 SGHNT and CDR2 YYREEE (reference sequence). The CDR3 runs to 15 residues. The sequenced sample was peripheral blood. V and J are TRBV5-4 and TRBJ1-2; 7 bases agree with TRBD1. The sequence was collected from a man aged 55-75 years who had recovered from COVID-19. The CDR3 bases are TGTGCCAGCAGCTTGGACCCGGGACAGAACTATGGCTACACCTTC. Its translation is CASSLDPGQNYGYTF.